Listed below are T cell receptor beta chains from one sample, sequenced in a study of PD-1 blockade in classical Hodgkin lymphoma. Data came from immunoSEQ multiplex PCR; TCRdb stores just in-frame clones and leaves some out. The repertoire consists of over 13,000 clones, with 75% to 85% occurring once and the leading ten covering roughly 24%. Specimen: peripheral blood mononuclear cells (PBMCs), collected before the second cycle of nivolumab. The origin of the receptors is a human donor with classical Hodgkin lymphoma. The CDR3 runs from the conserved cysteine through the conserved F or W. The D gene is left open where the match is weak.

V	J	D	DNA	CDR3
TRBV9	TRBJ2-2	NA	TGTGCCAGCAGCGTACTCGCAAACACCGGGGAGCTGTTTTTT	CASSVLANTGELFF
TRBV11-2	TRBJ2-7	NA	TGTGCCAGCAGCTTAGATTACTCCTACGAGCAGTACTTC	CASSLDYSYEQYF
TRBV6-6	TRBJ2-7	NA	TGTGCCAGCAGACTGTCCTACGAGCAGTACTTC	CASRLSYEQYF
TRBV5-1	TRBJ1-6	NA	TGCGCCAGCAGCTTGGAAGGGGAAGGACGTTCACCCCTCCACTTT	CASSLEGEGRSPLHF
TRBV5-6	TRBJ2-6	NA	TGTGCCAGCAGCCCCCGCCCGGGGAGGGCCAACGTCCTGACTTTC	CASSPRPGRANVLTF
TRBV10-3	TRBJ2-7	TRBD1	TGTGCCACCCGGACAGGCTCCTACGAGCAGTACTTC	CATRTGSYEQYF
TRBV6-5	TRBJ1-1	NA	TGTGCCAGCAGTTACGATCAGAAGAACACTGAAGCTTTCTTT	CASSYDQKNTEAFF
TRBV6-6	TRBJ2-5	NA	TGTGCCAGCAGCAGGGACTCGCAAGAGACCCAGTACTTC	CASSRDSQETQYF
TRBV5-6	TRBJ1-5	NA	TGTGCCAGCAGCTTGTTAGATCAGCCCCAGCATTTT	CASSLLDQPQHF
TRBV18	TRBJ1-1	NA	TGTGCCAGCTCACCACGAGAGGTCACTGAAGCTTTCTTT	CASSPREVTEAFF
TRBV7-3	TRBJ1-2	TRBD1	TGTGCCAGCAGCTCGGGACAGGGAGGCGGCTACACCTTC	CASSSGQGGGYTF
TRBV6-5	TRBJ1-1	NA	TGTGCCAGCACCCGGTCGGGGAACACTGAAGCTTTCTTT	CASTRSGNTEAFF
TRBV9	TRBJ1-3	NA	TGTGCCAGCAGCGTAGGGCCGACCATTGGAAACACCATATATTTT	CASSVGPTIGNTIYF
TRBV2	TRBJ2-3	NA	TGTGCCAGCAGCGCTTGGGACACCAGCACAGATACGCAGTATTTT	CASSAWDTSTDTQYF
TRBV18	TRBJ2-7	NA	TGTGCCAGCTCACCACAAAGAACACCGTCCTACGAGCAGTACTTC	CASSPQRTPSYEQYF
TRBV14	TRBJ1-5	NA	TGTGCCAGCAGCCAAGATACGTGCGGGAGGGAAGAGGTTCTACCCCAGCATTTT	CASSQDTCGREEVLPQHF
TRBV6-5	TRBJ2-7	NA	TGTGCCAGCAGTTACACAGGGTCCTACGAGCAGTACTTC	CASSYTGSYEQYF